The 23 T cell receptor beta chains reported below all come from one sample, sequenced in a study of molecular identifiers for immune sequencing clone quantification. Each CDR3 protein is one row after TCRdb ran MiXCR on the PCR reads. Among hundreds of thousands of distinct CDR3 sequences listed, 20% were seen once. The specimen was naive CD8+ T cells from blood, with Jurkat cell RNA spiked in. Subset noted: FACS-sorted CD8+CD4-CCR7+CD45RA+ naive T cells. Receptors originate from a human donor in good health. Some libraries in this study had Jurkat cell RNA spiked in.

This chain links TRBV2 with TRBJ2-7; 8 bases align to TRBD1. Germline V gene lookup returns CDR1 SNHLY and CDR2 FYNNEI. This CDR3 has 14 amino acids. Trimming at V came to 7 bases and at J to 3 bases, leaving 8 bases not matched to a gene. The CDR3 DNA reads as TGTGCCAGCATTTATGACAGGGGTTACTACGAGCAGTACTTC. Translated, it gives CASIYDRGYYEQYF.

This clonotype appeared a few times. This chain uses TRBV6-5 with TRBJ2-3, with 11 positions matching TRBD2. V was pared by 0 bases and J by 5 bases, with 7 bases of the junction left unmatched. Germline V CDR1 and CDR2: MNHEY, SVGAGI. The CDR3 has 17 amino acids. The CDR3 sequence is CASSYSGLAGGRDTQYF. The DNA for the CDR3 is TGTGCCAGCAGTTACTCCGGTCTAGCGGGGGGTAGAGATACGCAGTATTTT.

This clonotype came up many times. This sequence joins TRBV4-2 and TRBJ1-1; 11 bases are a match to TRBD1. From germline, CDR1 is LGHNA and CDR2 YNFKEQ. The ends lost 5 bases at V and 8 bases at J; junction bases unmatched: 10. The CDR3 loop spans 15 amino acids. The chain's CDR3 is CASSSSSGTGGEAFF. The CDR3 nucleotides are TGTGCCAGCAGCTCATCCTCCGGGACAGGGGGAGAAGCTTTCTTT.

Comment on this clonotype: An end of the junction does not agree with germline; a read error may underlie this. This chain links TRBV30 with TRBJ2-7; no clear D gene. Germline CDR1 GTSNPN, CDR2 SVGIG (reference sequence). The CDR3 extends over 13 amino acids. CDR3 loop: CAWSELGPYAQYF. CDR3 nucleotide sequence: TGTGCCTGGAGTGAGCTGGGTCCCTACGCGCAGTACTTC. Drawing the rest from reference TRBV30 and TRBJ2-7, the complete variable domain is SQTIHQWPATLVQPVGSPLSLECTVEGTSNPNLYWYRQAAGRGLQLLFYSVGIGQISSEVPQNLSASRPQDRQFILSSKKLLLSDSGFYLCAWSELGPYAQYFGPGTRLTVT.

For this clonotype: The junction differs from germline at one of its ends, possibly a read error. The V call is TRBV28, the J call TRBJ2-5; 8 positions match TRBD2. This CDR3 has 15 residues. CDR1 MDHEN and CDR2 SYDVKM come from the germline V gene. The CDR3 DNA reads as TGTGCCAGCAGTTTAGTGGCGGGAGGTCCCGTGACCCAGTACTTT. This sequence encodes CASSLVAGGPVTQYF.

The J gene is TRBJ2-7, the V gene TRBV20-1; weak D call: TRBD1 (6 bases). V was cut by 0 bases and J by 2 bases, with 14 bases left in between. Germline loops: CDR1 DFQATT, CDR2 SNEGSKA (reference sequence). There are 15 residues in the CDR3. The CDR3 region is CSARDINRATYEQYF. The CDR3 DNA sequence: TGCAGTGCTAGAGATATTAACAGGGCCACCTACGAGCAGTACTTC.

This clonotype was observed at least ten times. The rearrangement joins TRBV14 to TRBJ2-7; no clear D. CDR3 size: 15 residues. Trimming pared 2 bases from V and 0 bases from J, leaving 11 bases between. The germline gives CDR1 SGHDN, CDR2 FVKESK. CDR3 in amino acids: CASSQYGRHSYEQYF. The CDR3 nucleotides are TGTGCCAGCAGCCAATATGGTCGGCACTCCTACGAGCAGTACTTC.

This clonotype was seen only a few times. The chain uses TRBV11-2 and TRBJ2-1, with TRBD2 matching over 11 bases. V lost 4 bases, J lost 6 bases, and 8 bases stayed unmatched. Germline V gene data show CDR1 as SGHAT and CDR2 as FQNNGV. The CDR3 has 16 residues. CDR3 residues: CASSSRLGTSGNEQFF. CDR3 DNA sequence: TGTGCCAGCAGCTCCCGGCTCGGGACTAGCGGCAATGAGCAGTTCTTC.

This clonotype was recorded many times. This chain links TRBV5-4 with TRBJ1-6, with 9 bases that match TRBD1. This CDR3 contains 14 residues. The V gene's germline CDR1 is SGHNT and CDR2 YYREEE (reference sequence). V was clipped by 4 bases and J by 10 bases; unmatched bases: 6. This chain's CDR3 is CASSPGQGYSPLHF. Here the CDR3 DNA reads TGTGCCAGCAGCCCGGGACAGGGTTACTCACCCCTCCACTTT.

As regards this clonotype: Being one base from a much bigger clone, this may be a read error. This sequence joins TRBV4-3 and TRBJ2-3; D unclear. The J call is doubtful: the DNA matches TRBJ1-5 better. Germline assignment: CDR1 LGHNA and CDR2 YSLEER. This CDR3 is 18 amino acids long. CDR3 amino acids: CASSQDLAAPGGSDTQHF. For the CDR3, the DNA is TGCGCCAGCAGCCAAGATCTGGCAGCCCCCGGCGGGTCAGATACGCAGCATTTT.

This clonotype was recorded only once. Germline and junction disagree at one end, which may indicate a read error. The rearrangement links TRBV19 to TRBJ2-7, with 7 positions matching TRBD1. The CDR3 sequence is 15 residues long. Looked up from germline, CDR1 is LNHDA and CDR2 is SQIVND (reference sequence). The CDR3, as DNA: TGTGCCAGTAGTACAAGTTTGGACAGGAGATACGAGCGGTACTTC. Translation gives CASSTSLDRRYERYF.

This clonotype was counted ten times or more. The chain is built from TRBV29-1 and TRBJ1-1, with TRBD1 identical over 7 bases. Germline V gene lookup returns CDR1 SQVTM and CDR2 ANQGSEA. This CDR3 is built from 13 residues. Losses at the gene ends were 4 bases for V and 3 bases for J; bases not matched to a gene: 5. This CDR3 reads CSVVEGADTEAFF. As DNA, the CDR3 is TGCAGCGTTGTCGAGGGGGCTGACACTGAAGCTTTCTTT.

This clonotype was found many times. The CDR3 is CASSERTGTDTQYF. The CDR3 DNA follows: TGTGCCAGCAGCGAGAGGACAGGCACAGATACGCAGTATTTT. This chain links TRBV9 with TRBJ2-3, with D possibly TRBD1 on 6 matching bases. V shed 3 bases and J shed 1 base, with 9 bases lying between them. Germline CDR1 and CDR2: SGDLS and YYNGEE. The length of the CDR3 is 14 residues.

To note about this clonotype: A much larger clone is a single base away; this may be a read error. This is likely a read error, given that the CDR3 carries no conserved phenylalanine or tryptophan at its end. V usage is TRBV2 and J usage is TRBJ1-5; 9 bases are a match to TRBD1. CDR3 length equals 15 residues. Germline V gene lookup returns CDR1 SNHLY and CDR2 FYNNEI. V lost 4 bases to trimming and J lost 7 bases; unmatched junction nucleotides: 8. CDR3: CASSVGQGSWQPQHL. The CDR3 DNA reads TGTGCCAGCAGTGTGGGACAGGGTTCATGGCAGCCCCAGCATCTT.

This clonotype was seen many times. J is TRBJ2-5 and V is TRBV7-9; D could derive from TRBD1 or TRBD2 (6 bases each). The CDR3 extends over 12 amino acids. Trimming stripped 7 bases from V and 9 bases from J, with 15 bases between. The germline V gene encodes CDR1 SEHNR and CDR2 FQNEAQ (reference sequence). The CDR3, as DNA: TGTGCCAGCACCCCATTGGAGGGGGCCCAGTACTTC. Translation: CASTPLEGAQYF.

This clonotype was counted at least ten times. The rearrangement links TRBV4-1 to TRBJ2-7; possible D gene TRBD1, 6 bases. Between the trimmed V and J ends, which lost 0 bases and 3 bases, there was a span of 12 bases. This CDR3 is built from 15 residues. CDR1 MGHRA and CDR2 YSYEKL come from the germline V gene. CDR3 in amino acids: CASSQEAGVSYEQYF. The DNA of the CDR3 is TGCGCCAGCAGCCAAGAGGCAGGGGTGAGCTACGAGCAGTACTTC.

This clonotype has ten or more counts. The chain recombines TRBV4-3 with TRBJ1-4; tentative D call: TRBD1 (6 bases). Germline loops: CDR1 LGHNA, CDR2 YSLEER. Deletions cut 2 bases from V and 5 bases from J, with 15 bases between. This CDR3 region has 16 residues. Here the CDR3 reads CASSQLYRGGNEKLFF. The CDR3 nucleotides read TGCGCCAGCAGCCAACTTTATAGGGGGGGAAATGAAAAACTGTTTTTT.

This CDR3 reads CASSIAPIQVNEQFF. The CDR3 nucleotides are TGTGCCAGTAGTATAGCCCCCATACAAGTCAATGAGCAGTTCTTC. The rearrangement joins TRBV19 to TRBJ2-1; the D is unclear. There are 15 residues in the CDR3. CDR1 and CDR2 from the germline V gene are LNHDA and SQIVND (reference sequence). The V gene lost 1 base and the J gene lost 6 bases, with 13 bases spanning the gap.

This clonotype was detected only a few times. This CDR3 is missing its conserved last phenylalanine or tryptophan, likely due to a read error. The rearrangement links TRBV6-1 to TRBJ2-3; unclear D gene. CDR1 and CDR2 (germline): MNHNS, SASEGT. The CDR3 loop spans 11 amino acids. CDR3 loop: CASSEDDTQYL. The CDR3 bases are TGCGCCAGCAGTGAGGATGATACGCAGTATCTT.

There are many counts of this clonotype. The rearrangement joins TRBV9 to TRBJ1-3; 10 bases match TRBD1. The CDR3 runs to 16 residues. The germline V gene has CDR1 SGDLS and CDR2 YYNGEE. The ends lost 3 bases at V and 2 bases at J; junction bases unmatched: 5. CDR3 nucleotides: TGTGCCAGCAGCGAGACCGGGACAGGGGCTGGAAACACCATATATTTT. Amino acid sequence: CASSETGTGAGNTIYF.

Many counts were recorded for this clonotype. The DNA for the CDR3 is TGTGCCAGCAGCCTTTCAGGGGGCGCGACCGAGCAGTACTTC. It yields the protein CASSLSGGATEQYF. This rearrangement joins TRBV14 to TRBJ2-7; 8 bases fit TRBD1. Germline V gives CDR1 SGHDN, CDR2 FVKESK. With 4 bases clipped from V and 6 bases from J, the junction kept 8 bases outside the gene matches. The CDR3 runs to 14 residues.

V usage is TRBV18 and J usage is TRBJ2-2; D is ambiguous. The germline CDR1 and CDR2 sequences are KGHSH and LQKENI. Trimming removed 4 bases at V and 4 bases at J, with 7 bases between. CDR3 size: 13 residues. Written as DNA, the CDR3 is TGTGCCAGCTCACACGTAAGCACCGGGGAGCTGTTTTTT. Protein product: CASSHVSTGELFF.

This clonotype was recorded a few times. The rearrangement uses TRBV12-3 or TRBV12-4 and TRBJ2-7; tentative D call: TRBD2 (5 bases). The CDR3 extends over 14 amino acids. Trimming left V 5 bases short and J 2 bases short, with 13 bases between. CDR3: CASSPLDLPYEQYF. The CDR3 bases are TGTGCCAGCAGTCCCTTGGACTTACCCTACGAGCAGTACTTC.